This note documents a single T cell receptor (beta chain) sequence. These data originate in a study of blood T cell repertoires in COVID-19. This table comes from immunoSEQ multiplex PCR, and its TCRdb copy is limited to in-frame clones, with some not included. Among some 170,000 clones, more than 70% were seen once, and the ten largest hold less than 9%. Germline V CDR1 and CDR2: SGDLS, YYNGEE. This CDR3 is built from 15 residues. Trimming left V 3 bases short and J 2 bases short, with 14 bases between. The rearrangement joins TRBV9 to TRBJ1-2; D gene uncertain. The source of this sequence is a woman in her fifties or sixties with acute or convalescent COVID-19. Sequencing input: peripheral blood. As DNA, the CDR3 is TGTGCCAGCAGCGGCGGGAACAGAATAAACTATGGCTACACCTTC. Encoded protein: CASSGGNRINYGYTF.